One sample yielded the 15 T cell receptor beta chains listed below, sequenced in a study of CD8 T cells in ankylosing spondylitis. Their cognate antigens are unknown. TCRdb redid the calling of the 5' RACE reads with MiXCR, one entry per CDR3 protein. The data hold about 450,000 distinct CDR3 sequences, with about 25% observed a single time. Whole-study results and caveats: What appeared characteristic of ankylosing spondylitis blood was a TCR beta motif of fewer than ten highly homologous variants.

What was sequenced was blood, either unsorted or a sorted T cell fraction (not recorded which). The receptors were gathered from a male donor with ankylosing spondylitis.

The genes are TRBV5-1 and TRBJ2-5; 8 nucleotides line up with TRBD1. J gave up 6 bases and V 0 bases, and 4 bases lay outside the gene matches. Germline lookup yields CDR1 SGHRS and CDR2 YFSETQ. This CDR3 has 14 residues. DNA of the CDR3: TGCGCCAGCAGCTTGGAAGACAGGGGACAGACCCAGTACTTC. Amino acid sequence: CASSLEDRGQTQYF.

The V call is TRBV27, the J call TRBJ1-5, with TRBD1 identical over 7 bases. The J segment lost 3 bases and the V segment lost 5 bases, leaving 4 bases of the junction unmatched. Per germline, CDR1 MNHEY and CDR2 SMNVEV (reference sequence). CDR3 size: 14 residues. The CDR3 DNA sequence: TGTGCCAGCAGTAAACAGGGGACCAATCAGCCCCAGCATTTT. Translating it yields CASSKQGTNQPQHF.

The chain has TRBV5-6 and TRBJ2-5; tentative D call: TRBD2 (5 bases). The CDR3 is made up of 14 amino acids. V was trimmed by 3 bases and J by 4 bases, leaving 13 bases between them. CDR1 is SGHDT, CDR2 YYEEEE, per germline. CDR3 region: CASSWETTGETQYF. The CDR3 nucleotides are TGTGCCAGCAGCTGGGAGACAACGGGAGAGACCCAGTACTTC.

The chain's CDR3 is CSVESSPGGRGGYTF. DNA of the CDR3: TGCAGCGTTGAATCTTCACCAGGGGGGAGGGGCGGCTACACCTTC. The rearrangement uses TRBV29-1 and TRBJ1-2; 7 nucleotides align to TRBD1. In germline, CDR1 is SQVTM, CDR2 ANQGSEA. V was clipped by 2 bases and J by 8 bases; unmatched bases: 14. CDR3 length equals 15 residues. Full variable domain (missing parts from reference TRBV29-1 and TRBJ1-2): SAVISQKPSRDICQRGTSLTIQCQVDSQVTMMFWYRQQPGQSLTLIATANQGSEATYESGFVIDKFPISRPNLTFSTLTVSNMSPEDSSIYLCSVESSPGGRGGYTFGSGTRLTVV.

This clonotype was observed a few times. The V and J genes are TRBV5-1 and TRBJ1-3; tentative D call: TRBD1 (5 bases). The CDR3 totals 16 residues. The germline V and J ends were trimmed by 5 bases and 4 bases, with 19 bases remaining between them. CDR1 and CDR2 (germline): SGHRS, YFSETQ. The CDR3 DNA follows: TGCGCCAGCAGACCACTCCTGGGGGGTACAGGAAACACCATATATTTT. Translating it yields CASRPLLGGTGNTIYF.

This clonotype was seen many times. The chain joins TRBV7-2 to TRBJ2-7; possibly TRBD2 for D (5 bases). Germline V gene data show CDR1 as SGHTA and CDR2 as FQGNSA. Trimming removed 1 base at V and 4 bases at J, with 20 bases between. This CDR3 has 17 residues. CDR3 region: CASSLVVGYSPGYEQYF. The CDR3 DNA is TGTGCCAGCAGCTTAGTAGTAGGGTACTCTCCGGGGTACGAGCAGTACTTC. The full variable domain, rest sourced from reference TRBV7-2 and TRBJ2-7, is GAGVSQSPSNKVTEKGKDVELRCDPISGHTALYWYRQSLGQGLEFLIYFQGNSAPDKSGLPSDRFSAERTGGSVSTLTIQRTQQEDSAVYLCASSLVVGYSPGYEQYFGPGTRLTVT.

This rearrangement joins TRBV12-3 or TRBV12-4 to TRBJ2-1, with 13 bases fitting TRBD2. The CDR3 contains 15 residues. V shed 7 bases, J shed 10 bases, and the junction held 10 bases outside the gene matches. This CDR3 reads CASTLLAGGPMEQFF. In nucleotides, the CDR3 is TGTGCCAGCACCCTACTAGCGGGAGGGCCCATGGAGCAGTTCTTC.

The chain employs TRBV18 and TRBJ1-6; TRBD1 matches 9 bases. The CDR3 has 16 residues. The V segment lost 0 bases and the J segment 7 bases; nucleotides outside the gene matches: 4. Germline CDR1 is KGHSH and CDR2 is LQKENI. Here the CDR3 DNA reads TGTGCCAGCTCACCACCGGGACAGGGATACAATTCACCCCTCCACTTT. It encodes CASSPPGQGYNSPLHF.

The chain is built from TRBV5-1 and TRBJ1-2, with 10 positions matching TRBD1. The V segment lost 4 bases and the J segment 1 base; nucleotides outside the gene matches: 7. This CDR3 comprises 16 residues. Germline CDR1 and CDR2: SGHRS and YFSETQ. The CDR3 DNA sequence: TGCGCCAGCAGCGCCCAGACAGGGGGCAGTAACTATGGCTACACCTTC. Protein: CASSAQTGGSNYGYTF.

This clonotype was seen a handful of times. The chain carries TRBV11-2 and TRBJ2-5, with D perhaps matching TRBD2 (6 bases). The CDR3 is 15 amino acids. Per germline, CDR1 SGHAT and CDR2 FQNNGV. V dropped 9 bases and J dropped 2 bases, with 19 bases sitting between them. The CDR3 spells CASSDTRGIQETQYF. CDR3 sequence (DNA): TGTGCCAGTTCCGACACCCGGGGGATTCAAGAGACCCAGTACTTC.

The rearrangement uses TRBV14 and TRBJ2-1; D possibly corresponds to TRBD2 (6 bases). The CDR3 runs to 19 residues. CDR1 and CDR2 (germline): SGHDN, FVKESK. V lost 6 bases and J 0 bases, leaving 24 bases between the germline ends. CDR3 protein: CASSPLGIFSGRSYNEQFF. CDR3 sequence (DNA): TGTGCCAGCAGTCCGCTCGGGATCTTTAGCGGCCGCTCCTACAATGAGCAGTTCTTC.

The rearrangement joins TRBV29-1 to TRBJ2-3; D call uncertain. The CDR3 totals 13 residues. V lost 3 bases, J lost 2 bases, and 9 bases lay in between. Per the germline V gene, CDR1 is SQVTM and CDR2 is ANQGSEA. CDR3 sequence (DNA): TGCAGCGTTGATCGCCAGCTCACAGATACGCAGTATTTT. This gives the protein CSVDRQLTDTQYF.

The table lists this clonotype with a few counts. This chain uses TRBV9 with TRBJ2-1; 10 bases line up with TRBD2. Trimming cost V 0 bases and J 7 bases; bases outside gene matches: 7. This CDR3 has 16 amino acids. Per germline, CDR1 SGDLS and CDR2 YYNGEE. The CDR3 spells CASSVGGSGRNNEQFF. The DNA for the CDR3 is TGTGCCAGCAGCGTAGGTGGTAGCGGGAGGAATAATGAGCAGTTCTTC. The full variable domain, with the rest looked up from reference TRBV9 and TRBJ2-1, is DSGVTQTPKHLITATGQRVTLRCSPRSGDLSVYWYQQSLDQGLQFLIQYYNGEERAKGNILERFSAQQFPDLHSELNLSSLELGDSALYFCASSVGGSGRNNEQFFGPGTRLTVL.

This chain links TRBV5-5 with TRBJ2-7, with a possible D match to TRBD1 (6 bases). The ends were cut back, 4 bases at V and 0 bases at J, with 11 bases in the middle. This CDR3 contains 14 residues. Per the germline V gene, CDR1 is SGHKS and CDR2 is YYEKEE (reference sequence). In DNA form, the CDR3 reads TGTGCCAGCAGCATCTCGACAGGCTCCTACGAGCAGTACGTC. As protein: CASSISTGSYEQYV.

The chain carries TRBV30 and TRBJ1-2; 9 bases align to TRBD1. CDR3 length: 15 residues. Trimming removed 0 bases from V and 4 bases from J; junction bases left unmatched: 6. From germline, CDR1 is GTSNPN and CDR2 SVGIG (reference sequence). The CDR3 DNA follows: TGTGCCTGGAGTGTTAACAGGGGGCTATCCTATGGCTACACCTTC. This encodes CAWSVNRGLSYGYTF.